The entry below gives a single T cell receptor beta chain sequence along with its context. Its antigen is undetermined. Sequencing was performed with immunoSEQ multiplex PCR; in TCRdb, only in-frame clones are kept and a portion is missing. The table shows approximately 84,000 clones, with approximately 75% occurring only once. Specified time point: week 47, end of study. Doses consisted of 300 ug of mutant IDH1 20-mer peptide each, paired with topical imiquimod. The data derive from a study of a mutant IDH1 vaccine in newly diagnosed glioma. Study information: Vaccine dosing followed radiotherapy by 4-6 weeks, or accompanied temozolomide cycles. Treated patients, roughly 62% male and roughly 40% female, averaged 40.4 years of age. General study points: Immune responses arising from the vaccine appeared in approximately 93% of patients.

The CDR3 loop spans 13 amino acids. Germline CDR1 LNHDA, CDR2 SQIVND (reference sequence). V shed 9 bases and J shed 3 bases, with 15 bases lying between them. The chain is built from TRBV19 and TRBJ2-7; maybe TRBD2 (7 bases). This TCR derives from a man aged 35 to 55 with glioma. Source: PBMCs, taken from a glioma patient whose treatment included an IDH1 peptide vaccine. The CDR3 nucleotides read TGTGCCAGCCAGACAGGCGGGGGCTACGAGCAGTACTTC. Protein sequence: CASQTGGGYEQYF.